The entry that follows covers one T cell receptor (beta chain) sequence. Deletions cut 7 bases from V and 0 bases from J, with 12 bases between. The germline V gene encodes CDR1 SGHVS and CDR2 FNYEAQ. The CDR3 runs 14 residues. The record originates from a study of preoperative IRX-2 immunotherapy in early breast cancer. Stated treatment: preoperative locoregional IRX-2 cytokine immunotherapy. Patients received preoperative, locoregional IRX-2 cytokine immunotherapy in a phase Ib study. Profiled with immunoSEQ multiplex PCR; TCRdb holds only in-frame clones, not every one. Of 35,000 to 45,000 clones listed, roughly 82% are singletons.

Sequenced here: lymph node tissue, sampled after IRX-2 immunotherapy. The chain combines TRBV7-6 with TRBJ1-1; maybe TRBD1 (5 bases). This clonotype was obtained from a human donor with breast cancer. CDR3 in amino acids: CASKRGGMNTEAFF. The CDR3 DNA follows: TGTGCCAGCAAGAGGGGCGGGATGAACACTGAAGCTTTCTTT.